This T cell receptor beta chain originates from a study of blood T cell repertoires in COVID-19. Study at large: Spain, Italy and the United States supplied samples that represented acute and convalescent COVID-19. Sources were T cells, B-cell-depleted T cells, or PBMCs; the material itself was cDNA or gDNA.

V was clipped by 6 bases and J by 0 bases, with 18 bases between them. Per germline, CDR1 SQVTM and CDR2 ANQGSEA. The CDR3 runs to 16 residues. Source study methods: Scientists estimated how many nucleated cells there were by amplifying reference gene primers. TCRdb keeps only in-frame clones here, not all; method: immunoSEQ multiplex PCR. The V and J calls and clone size come from that table; D and trimming were worked out from the DNA. The data hold 120,000 or so clones, with more than 75% observed a single time. This sequence joins TRBV29-1 and TRBJ2-1; maybe TRBD1 (7 bases). This TCR derives from a human donor in a cohort sampled during active COVID-19. The material sequenced was peripheral blood. The CDR3 spells CSVTKGGGDSYNEQFF. In DNA, the CDR3 is TGCAGCGTGACAAAAGGGGGCGGGGACTCCTACAATGAGCAGTTCTTC.